These T cell receptor beta chains were read from a single sample in a study of OX40 agonist ivuxolimab in advanced cancers. Generated by immunoSEQ multiplex PCR, the TCRdb table keeps only in-frame clones and is missing some. This table holds about 40,000 clones, approximately 90% found once. Material: CD4+ or CD8+ T cells sorted from blood, obtained in a trial of the OX40 agonist ivuxolimab. Receptors originate from an adult with an advanced solid tumor such as melanoma, head and neck, liver or kidney cancer. The CDR3 runs from the conserved cysteine through the conserved F or W. Part of the rows lack a size; the others show once, few, many or a class for expanded clones.

TRBV27,-,TRBJ2-1,CASSLPGRPQFF
TRBV5-5,-,TRBJ1-3,CASSFGPGTGNTIYF
TRBV4-1,-,TRBJ2-4,CASSPLAKNIQYF
TRBV5-8,-,TRBJ2-7,CASSLISSRAREQYF
TRBV11-2,-,TRBJ2-5,CASSLWAGNQETQYF
TRBV11-2,-,TRBJ1-1,CASSSDTAPLEAFF
TRBV5-1,-,TRBJ2-3,CASSPGQGRTDTQYF
TRBV27,-,TRBJ1-1,CASTNGVGNTEAFF
TRBV11-2,-,TRBJ2-7,CASSLVEGYEQYF
TRBV27,-,TRBJ2-1,CASSLSGSIAGGPANEQFF
TRBV10-2,-,TRBJ1-2,CASSESGWNGYTF
TRBV27,once,TRBJ2-3,CASSLLWGSGVDTDTQYF
TRBV5-1,once,TRBJ2-5,CASSFRGFPGQQETQYF
TRBV27,-,TRBJ2-1,CASSFSGSSYNEQFF
TRBV5-4,-,TRBJ1-2,CASSLVPAYGYTF
TRBV7-2,once,-,CASSWASGSTYEQYF
TRBV12-5,-,TRBJ1-2,CASATTSRDINYGYTF
TRBV4-1,-,TRBJ2-3,CASSPERDTQYF
TRBV7-2,-,TRBJ2-7,CASSFQPSGRTYEQYF
TRBV25-1,-,TRBJ2-7,CASSEGGGLAGLYEQYF
TRBV6-5,-,TRBJ1-6,CASSSGQGTLHF
TRBV2,-,TRBJ1-1,CASSRPGQLNTEAFF
TRBV5-1,-,TRBJ2-7,CASSPGQGGGYEQYF
TRBV11-1,-,TRBJ2-7,CASSLKGTGTASYEQYF
TRBV5-5,-,TRBJ2-5,CASSLEGGEKTQYF
TRBV6-4,once,TRBJ1-2,CASSDVLRATPRGYTF
TRBV7-9,-,TRBJ1-1,CASSLGGGAFF
TRBV7-2,-,TRBJ2-5,CASSLFRVGETQYF
TRBV5-6,-,TRBJ2-7,CASSFGQGDYEQYF
TRBV11-2,-,TRBJ2-1,CASSSLLTEQFF
TRBV11-2,-,TRBJ1-6,CASSLDGSPLHF
TRBV30,-,TRBJ2-7,CAWSEGQGEGQYF
TRBV7-9,-,TRBJ1-1,CASSFRNTEAFF
TRBV19,-,TRBJ2-1,CASSMVGGAVNEQFF
TRBV28,-,TRBJ2-5,CASSPRDGGTQYF
TRBV7-9,-,TRBJ2-5,CASSHLREETQYF
TRBV7-9,-,TRBJ2-1,CASSLVSVRSNEQFF
TRBV12-5,-,TRBJ2-5,CASGWGRLQDLYQETQYF
TRBV5-6,-,TRBJ1-1,CASSFDRNTEAFF
TRBV4-1,-,TRBJ2-5,CASSQDWRLAGAQETQYF
TRBV7-9,-,TRBJ2-7,CASSLPPGSYEQYF
TRBV5-6,-,TRBJ1-2,CASSHNPGASYGYTF
TRBV5-1,once,TRBJ2-7,CASSLGLGNEQYF
TRBV5-1,-,TRBJ2-7,CASSPWGGGVGSREQYF
TRBV7-8,-,TRBJ1-2,CASSSKTGVSNYGYTF
TRBV11-3,-,TRBJ2-1,CASSFGPSDGDEQFF
TRBV28,-,TRBJ2-7,CASRPTSGSSYEQYF
TRBV4-1,many,TRBJ2-7,CASSFTSSNYEQYF
TRBV4-1,-,TRBJ1-1,CASSFRARGTEAFF